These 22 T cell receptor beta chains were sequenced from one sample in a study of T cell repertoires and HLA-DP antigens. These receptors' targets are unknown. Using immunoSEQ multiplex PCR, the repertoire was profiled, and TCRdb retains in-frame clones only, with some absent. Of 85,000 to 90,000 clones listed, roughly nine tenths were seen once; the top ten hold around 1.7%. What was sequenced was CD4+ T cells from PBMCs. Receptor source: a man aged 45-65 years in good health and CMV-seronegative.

DNA of the CDR3: TGTGCCAGCAGTGTTCAGGGGGCGGGGTACGAGCAGTACTTC. It specifies CASSVQGAGYEQYF. The rearrangement uses TRBV2 and TRBJ2-7, with 8 bases identical to TRBD1. CDR1 and CDR2 (germline): SNHLY, FYNNEI. With V trimmed by 4 bases and J by 4 bases, 6 bases remained unmatched. The CDR3 loop spans 14 amino acids. The variable domain in full, completed from reference TRBV2 and TRBJ2-7, reads EPEVTQTPSHQVTQMGQEVILRCVPISNHLYFYWYRQILGQKVEFLVSFYNNEISEKSEIFDDQFSVERPDGSNFTLKIRSTKLEDSAMYFCASSVQGAGYEQYFGPGTRLTVT.

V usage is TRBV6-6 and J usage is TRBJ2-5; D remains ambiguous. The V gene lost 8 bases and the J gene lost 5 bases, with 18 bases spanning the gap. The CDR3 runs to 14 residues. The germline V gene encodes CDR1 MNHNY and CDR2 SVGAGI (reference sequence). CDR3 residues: CASGEGPAWETQYF. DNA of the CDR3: TGTGCCAGCGGAGAAGGACCCGCCTGGGAGACCCAGTACTTC.

CDR3 nucleotide sequence: TGTGCCAGTAGTCCTCTACAGTATACAGGTCAGAACACTGAAGCTTTCTTT. It yields the protein CASSPLQYTGQNTEAFF. The chain joins TRBV19 to TRBJ1-1; a possible D gene is TRBD1 (5 bases). The CDR3 covers 17 residues. Trimming took off 5 bases at V and 1 base at J, with 20 bases between the two ends. In germline, CDR1 is LNHDA, CDR2 SQIVND (reference sequence). The whole variable domain, remainder taken from reference TRBV19 and TRBJ1-1, is DGGITQSPKYLFRKEGQNVTLSCEQNLNHDAMYWYRQDPGQGLRLIYYSQIVNDFQKGDIAEGYSVSREKKESFPLTVTSAQKNPTAFYLCASSPLQYTGQNTEAFFGQGTRLTVV.

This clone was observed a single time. DNA for the CDR3: TGTGCCAGCTCGCCAAAAGGGCAAGAGACCCAGTACTTC. Protein: CASSPKGQETQYF. This chain uses TRBV18 with TRBJ2-5; D is undetermined. Trimming cost V 6 bases and J 2 bases, with 10 bases left between them. The CDR3 consists of 13 residues. Germline V gene data show CDR1 as KGHSH and CDR2 as LQKENI.

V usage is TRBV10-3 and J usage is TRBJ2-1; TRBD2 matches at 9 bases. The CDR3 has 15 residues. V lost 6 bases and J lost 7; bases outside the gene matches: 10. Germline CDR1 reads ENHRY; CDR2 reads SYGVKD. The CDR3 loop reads CAIREAGGRGNEQFF. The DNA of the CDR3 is TGTGCCATCAGAGAAGCGGGGGGTAGGGGGAATGAGCAGTTCTTC.

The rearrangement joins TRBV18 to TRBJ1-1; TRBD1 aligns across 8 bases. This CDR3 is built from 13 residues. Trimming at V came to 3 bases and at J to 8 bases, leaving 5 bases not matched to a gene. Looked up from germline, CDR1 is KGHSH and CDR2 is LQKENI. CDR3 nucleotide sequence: TGTGCCAGCTCACCCTCAGGACAGGGAGAAGCTTTCTTT. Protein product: CASSPSGQGEAFF.

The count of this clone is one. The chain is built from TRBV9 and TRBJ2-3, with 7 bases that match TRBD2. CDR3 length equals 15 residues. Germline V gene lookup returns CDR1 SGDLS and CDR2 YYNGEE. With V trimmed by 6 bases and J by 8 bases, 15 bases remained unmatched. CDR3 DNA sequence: TGTGCCAGCAACCCCTCGGGGGGATTCGGGGGTACGCAGTATTTT. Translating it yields CASNPSGGFGGTQYF.

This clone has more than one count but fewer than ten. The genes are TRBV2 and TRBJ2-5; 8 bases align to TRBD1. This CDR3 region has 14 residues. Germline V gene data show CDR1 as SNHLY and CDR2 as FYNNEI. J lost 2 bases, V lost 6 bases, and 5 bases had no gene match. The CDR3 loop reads CASRKGQAQETQYF. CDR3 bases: TGTGCCAGCAGGAAGGGACAGGCGCAAGAGACCCAGTACTTC.

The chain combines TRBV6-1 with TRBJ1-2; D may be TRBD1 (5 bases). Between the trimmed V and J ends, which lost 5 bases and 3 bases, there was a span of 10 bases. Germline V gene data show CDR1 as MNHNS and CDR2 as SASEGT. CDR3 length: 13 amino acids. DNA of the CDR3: TGTGCCAGCAGTTGGGACGGCGACTATGGCTACACCTTC. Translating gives CASSWDGDYGYTF.

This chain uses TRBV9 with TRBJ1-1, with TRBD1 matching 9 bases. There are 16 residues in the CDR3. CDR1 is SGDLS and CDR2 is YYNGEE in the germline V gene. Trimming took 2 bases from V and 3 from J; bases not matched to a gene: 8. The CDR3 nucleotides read TGTGCCAGCAGCGTGGGGACAGGGAAAACGGACACTGAAGCTTTCTTT. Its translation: CASSVGTGKTDTEAFF.

CDR3 sequence: CASSLVAGSDQPQHF. CDR3 nucleotide sequence: TGTGCCAGCAGCTTAGTTGCAGGGAGCGATCAGCCCCAGCATTTT. The V call is TRBV7-9, the J call TRBJ1-5; TRBD1 might be the D (5 bases). Germline-derived CDR1 and CDR2 are SEHNR and FQNEAQ (reference sequence). V was cut by 1 base and J by 5 bases, with 12 bases left in between. The CDR3 is made up of 15 amino acids. Full variable domain (missing parts from reference TRBV7-9 and TRBJ1-5): DTGVSQNPRHKITKRGQNVTFRCDPISEHNRLYWYRQTLGQGPEFLTYFQNEAQLEKSRLLSDRFSAERPKGSFSTLEIQRTEQGDSAMYLCASSLVAGSDQPQHFGDGTRLSIL.

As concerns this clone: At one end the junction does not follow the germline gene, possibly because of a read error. The CDR3 nucleotides are TGTGCTAGCAGCTTAGGACTCAGGGCGGGTGAGCAGTTCTTC. Residues: CASSLGLRAGEQFF. The genes are TRBV7-7 and TRBJ2-1; tentatively, D is TRBD1 or TRBD2 (5 bases each). The CDR3 runs to 14 residues. CDR1 and CDR2 from the germline V gene are SSHAT and FNYEAQ (reference sequence).

In nucleotides, the CDR3 is TGCGCCAGCAGACCGGGACCCTCTCGAGAGACCCAGTACTTC. This gives the protein CASRPGPSRETQYF. The chain uses TRBV10-2 and TRBJ2-5; the D gene could be TRBD1 or TRBD2 (5 bases each). The V gene's germline CDR1 is WSHSY and CDR2 SAAADI. The CDR3 length is 14 residues. Trimming took 6 bases from V and 4 from J, leaving 15 bases between them.

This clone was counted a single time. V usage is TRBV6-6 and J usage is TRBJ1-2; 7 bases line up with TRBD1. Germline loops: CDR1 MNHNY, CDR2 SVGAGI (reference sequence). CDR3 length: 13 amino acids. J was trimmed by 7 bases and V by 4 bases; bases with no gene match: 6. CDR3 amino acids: CASSSRQGGGYTF. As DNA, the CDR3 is TGTGCCAGCAGTTCCAGGCAGGGGGGTGGCTACACCTTC.

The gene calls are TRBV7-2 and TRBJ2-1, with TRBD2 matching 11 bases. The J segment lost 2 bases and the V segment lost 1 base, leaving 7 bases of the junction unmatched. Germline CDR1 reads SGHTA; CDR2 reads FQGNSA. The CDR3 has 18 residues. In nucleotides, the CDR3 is TGTGCCAGCAGCTTAGTCCGGACTAGCGGGCATACCTACAATGAGCAGTTCTTC. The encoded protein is CASSLVRTSGHTYNEQFF.

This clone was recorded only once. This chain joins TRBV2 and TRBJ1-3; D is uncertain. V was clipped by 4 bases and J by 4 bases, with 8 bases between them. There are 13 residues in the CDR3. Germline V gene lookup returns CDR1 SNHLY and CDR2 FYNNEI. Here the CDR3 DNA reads TGTGCCAGCAGTGGCGGCAGCGGAAACACCATATATTTT. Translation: CASSGGSGNTIYF.

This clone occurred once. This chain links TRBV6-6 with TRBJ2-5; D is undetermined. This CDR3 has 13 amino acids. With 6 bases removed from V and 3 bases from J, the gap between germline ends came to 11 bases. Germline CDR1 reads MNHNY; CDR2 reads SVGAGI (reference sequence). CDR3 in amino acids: CASSPEMEETQYF. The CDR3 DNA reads TGTGCCAGCAGCCCTGAAATGGAAGAGACCCAGTACTTC.

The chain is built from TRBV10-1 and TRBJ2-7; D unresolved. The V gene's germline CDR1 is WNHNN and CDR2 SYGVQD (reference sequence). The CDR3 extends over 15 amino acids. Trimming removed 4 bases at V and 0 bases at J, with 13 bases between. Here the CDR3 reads CASSAAPASSYEQYF. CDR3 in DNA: TGCGCCAGCAGTGCGGCGCCGGCGAGCTCCTACGAGCAGTACTTC.

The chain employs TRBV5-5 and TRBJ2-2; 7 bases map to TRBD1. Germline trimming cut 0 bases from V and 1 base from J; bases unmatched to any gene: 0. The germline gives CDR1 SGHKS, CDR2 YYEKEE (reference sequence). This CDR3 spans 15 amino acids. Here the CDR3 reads CASSLGTGNTGELFF. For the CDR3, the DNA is TGTGCCAGCAGCTTGGGGACAGGGAACACCGGGGAGCTGTTTTTT.

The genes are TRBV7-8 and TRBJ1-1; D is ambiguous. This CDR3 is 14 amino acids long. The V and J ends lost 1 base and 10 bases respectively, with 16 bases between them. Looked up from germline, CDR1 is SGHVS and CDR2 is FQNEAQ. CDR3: CASSLEDRVSGAFF. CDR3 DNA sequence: TGTGCCAGCAGCTTAGAGGATCGGGTTAGTGGAGCTTTCTTT.

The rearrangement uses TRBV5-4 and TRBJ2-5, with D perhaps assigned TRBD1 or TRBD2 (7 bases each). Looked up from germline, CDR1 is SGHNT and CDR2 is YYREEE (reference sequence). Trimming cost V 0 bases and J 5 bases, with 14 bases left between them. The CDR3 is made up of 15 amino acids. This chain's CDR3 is CASSLVQGGGETQYF. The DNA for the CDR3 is TGTGCCAGCAGCTTGGTTCAGGGGGGAGGGGAGACCCAGTACTTC.

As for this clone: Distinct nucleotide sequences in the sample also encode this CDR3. The CDR3 DNA sequence: TGTGCCAGCAGTTACAGCAGGGCGAGTAACACTGAAGCTTTCTTT. Protein: CASSYSRASNTEAFF. This chain connects TRBV6-5 to TRBJ1-1; tentative D call: TRBD1 (5 bases). Germline V gene lookup returns CDR1 MNHEY and CDR2 SVGAGI. Deletions cut 2 bases from V and 2 bases from J, with 12 bases between. The CDR3 consists of 15 residues.